This T cell receptor beta chain was identified in a study of T cell responses to AZD1222 COVID-19 vaccine. General study results and limits: Close to half of all spike-specific TCRs reportedly target regions of the variants that are unmutated. Just a handful of AZD1222 recipients tested seropositive at baseline. Females made up more of the donors, who were largely white British, and clonal diversity may have come out too low.

In the case of this clone: The antigen remains unidentified.

Assay used: immunoSEQ multiplex PCR; TCRdb lists only in-frame clones, some missing. The sample lists about 120,000 clones; roughly 88% were seen once. Germline lookup yields CDR1 SGDLS and CDR2 YYNGEE. The CDR3 loop spans 15 amino acids. The V and J ends lost 8 bases and 0 bases respectively, with 18 bases between them. The chain joins TRBV9 to TRBJ2-7, with D possibly being TRBD1 or TRBD2 (5 bases each). Sequences were derived from peripheral blood, sampled on day 0 of AZD1222 vaccination. This TCR was sampled from an adult in good health. CDR3 sequence: CARSGTRPSSYEQYF. In DNA, the CDR3 is TGTGCCAGATCCGGGACGAGGCCAAGCTCCTACGAGCAGTACTTC.